Given below is one TCR beta chain in context. Generated by immunoSEQ multiplex PCR, the TCRdb table keeps only in-frame clones and is missing some. The sample yields 130,000 or so clones, approximately 94% seen once. The CDR3 contains 16 residues. V dropped 0 bases and J dropped 2 bases, with 11 bases sitting between them. The germline CDR1 and CDR2 sequences are LGHNA and YSLEER. These data belong to a study of control samples from healthy donors and cancer patients. The TCR was taken from a man aged 40-49 years in good health. The sequenced sample consisted of blood. The rearrangement links TRBV4-3 to TRBJ2-1; D call uncertain. CDR3 protein: CASSQDWRHTYNEQFF. The CDR3 DNA sequence: TGCGCCAGCAGCCAAGATTGGCGACATACCTACAATGAGCAGTTCTTC.